This TCR beta chain is from a study of early T cells in non-severe SARS-CoV-2 infection. Study in general: It was bulk RNA from unsorted whole blood that was sequenced, and the chains were unpaired.

Comments on this clonotype: Its antigen is unidentified.

Study observations and caveats: VDJdb matches were skewed toward anti-spike CD8 T cell responses.

Attached unique molecular identifiers marked individual cDNA molecules. TCRdb re-derived calls from the 5' RACE reads in MiXCR, one entry per CDR3 protein. The sample holds approximately 85,000 distinct CDR3 sequences, 10% to 15% seen once. The germline CDR1 and CDR2 sequences are DFQATT and SNEGSKA (reference sequence). CDR3 size: 13 residues. V lost 6 bases to trimming and J lost 7 bases; unmatched junction nucleotides: 12. The source material was whole blood. The J gene is TRBJ2-7, the V gene TRBV20-1; 7 nucleotides match TRBD2. The TCR was taken from an adult who was a healthcare worker with PCR-confirmed SARS-CoV-2 infection or an uninfected control (not recorded which). As DNA, the CDR3 is TGCAGTGCCGTCTCAGCGGGGTCTAAAGAGCAGTACTTC. Translated, it gives CSAVSAGSKEQYF.